Below, one T cell receptor beta chain is given with its context. This clone showed up just a few times. The antigen it binds to is not known. Base qualities are not at hand, and no much larger clone is one base apart. The entry originates in a study of CD8+ T cells in alopecia areata listed by TCRdb under 2018. Some background on the complete study: Treated patients were enrolled in an open-label pilot trial of oral tofacitinib at 5 to 10 mg twice daily for moderate-to-severe alopecia areata. On the human side, TCRbeta sequencing was run on scalp tissue and on sorted CD4+ and CD8+ peripheral blood T cells from healthy controls and from alopecia areata patients with either patchy or totalis/universalis disease. Amplification of TCRbeta CDR3 regions was done by immunoSEQ multiplex PCR using 35 Vbeta forward primers and 13 Jbeta reverse primers. In both human patients and the C3H/HeJ mouse model, the study applied high-throughput TCRbeta sequencing to look at T cell clonal expansion in alopecia areata. Tofacitinib was administered for 6 to 18 months, and 6 months of follow-up off drug were then conducted to assess delayed response and recurrence. Clonality in the scalp was compared among normal scalp (n=4), patchy alopecia areata scalp (n=8), and alopecia totalis/universalis scalp (n=8). RNA came from the PAXgene miRNA kit for fixed scalp, the miRNeasy kit for PBMCs, and the RNeasy kit for mouse skin. Tofacitinib-treated patients had biopsies at baseline and at 4 and 24 weeks of treatment, with a later scalp biopsy in several patients.

Trimming removed 2 bases from V and 1 base from J; the gene matches leave 4 bases unexplained. Counted from cysteine to phenylalanine, this CDR3 has 14 amino acids. The sequence is cut down to CDR3 DNA, 42 bases in frame from base 1. Reading the germline V gene (reference sequence) gives CDR1 GTSNPN and CDR2 SVGIG. The time point label, as the study defines it: baseline before oral tofacitinib. Lesional scalp punch biopsies and peripheral blood were collected from alopecia areata patients. PBMCs were isolated by density centrifugation and stained for CD3, CD4 and CD8, after which CD4+ and CD8+ T cells were sorted on a FACSAria. Points the paper makes about the study in general: Compared with normal scalp, lesional scalp had higher clonality and more expanded CD8+ clones, particularly in alopecia totalis/universalis, a pattern that suggests antigenic drive. Shared TCR sequences between patients were less evident than in mice, which may be partly attributable to HLA diversity in the patient population. Unlike mouse skin, where gammadelta T cells dominate, normal human skin contains resident alphabeta T cells that get sequenced too, which complicates analysis of the scalp TCR repertoire.

The receptor library was made with the immunoSEQ multiplex PCR assay. For TCR sequencing, RNA was extracted from every sample and reverse transcribed into cDNA to serve as template. SuperScript III was used to make first-strand cDNA, primed with a 2:1 mix of oligo-dT and random hexamers. A synthetic immune receptor repertoire was used to assess amplification bias, and residual bias was removed computationally. The authors' analysis ran thus. Raw reads were preprocessed for error removal, and CDR3 was defined according to IMGT conventions as running from the conserved cysteine to phenylalanine. To get clonality, Shannon entropy was normalized by log2 of the number of productive unique TCRs and the result was subtracted from 1. Scalp TCRbeta sequences were cross-referenced with sorted blood CD4 and CD8 repertoires so that the CD4 or CD8 identity of scalp clones could be inferred. TCRdb re-hosts the immuneACCESS table, in-frame sequences only. Its copies lack some clones; in the studies checked, an unresolved V gene accounts for under half of them, and the cause for the rest is not known. The DNA gave D and trimming, while V, J and clone size come from that table. The sample data list 140,000 or so clones, and 51% of these were observed just once. The top ten hold 0.95% to 1% of the sample.

This sample comprised CD4+ T cells sorted from blood, obtained at week 0. The clonotype comes from a human donor with alopecia areata. This receptor chain uses TRBV30 and TRBJ1-1; 7 bases in between match TRBD1. The nucleotide sequence is given as TGTGCCTGGAGTCTGGGACAGACGAACACTGAAGCTTTCTTT. Translated, it gives CAWSLGQTNTEAFF.